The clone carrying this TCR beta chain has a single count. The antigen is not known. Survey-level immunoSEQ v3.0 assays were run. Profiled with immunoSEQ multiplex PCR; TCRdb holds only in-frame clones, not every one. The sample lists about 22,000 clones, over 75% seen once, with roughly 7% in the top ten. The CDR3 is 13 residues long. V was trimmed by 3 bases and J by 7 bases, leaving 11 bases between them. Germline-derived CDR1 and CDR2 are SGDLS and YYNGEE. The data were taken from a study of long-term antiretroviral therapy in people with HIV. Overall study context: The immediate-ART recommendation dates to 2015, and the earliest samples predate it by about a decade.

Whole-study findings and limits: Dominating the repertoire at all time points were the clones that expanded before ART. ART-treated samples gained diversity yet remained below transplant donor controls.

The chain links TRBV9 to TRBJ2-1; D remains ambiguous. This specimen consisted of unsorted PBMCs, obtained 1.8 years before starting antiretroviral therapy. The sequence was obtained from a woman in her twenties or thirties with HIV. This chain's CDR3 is CASSGHVGNEQFF. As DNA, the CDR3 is TGTGCCAGCAGCGGACACGTCGGGAATGAGCAGTTCTTC.